The clone carrying this T cell receptor (beta chain) has only a few counts. This sample is drawn from a study of tumour-infiltrating T cells in Burkitt lymphoma. Produced via immunoSEQ multiplex PCR; TCRdb's table is partial and in-frame only. The sample holds 1,500 to 1,800 clones; over 8.5% are singletons and the top ten take 13% to 15%. Sequencing was done on a sample of tumor tissue. The origin of this receptor is a human donor with Burkitt lymphoma.

The CDR3 coding sequence is TGTGCCAGCAGCCAGGGGCCTAATGAAAAACTGTTTTTT. It yields the protein CASSQGPNEKLFF. V usage is TRBV14 and J usage is TRBJ1-4, with a possible D match to TRBD1 (5 bases). CDR1 is SGHDN and CDR2 is FVKESK in the germline V gene. V dropped 3 bases and J dropped 3 bases, with 5 bases sitting between them. The length of the CDR3 is 13 residues.